This paragraph covers one T cell receptor beta chain sequence. Its antigen is unidentified. TCRdb re-called the 5' RACE reads with MiXCR, one entry per CDR3 protein. This repertoire shows approximately 560,000 distinct CDR3 sequences, roughly 17% found once; its top ten account for about 7.5%. These data belong to a study of T-cell memory formation after mild COVID-19. Study-wide results and caveats: Contracting clones from day 15 to 85 had balanced CD4/CD8; later expanders favoured CD4+. Pre-infection memory carried some responding clones, suggesting that cross-reactive memory joined.

The TCR was taken from an adult woman who had mild COVID-19 (a few samples of this study predate the infection). Cell type and time point are not known. The sequenced material came from PBMCs or a T cell subset sorted from them (not recorded which).

The CDR3 protein is CATSRDRRKTYTDTQYF. In DNA form, the CDR3 reads TGTGCCACCAGCAGAGATAGGAGGAAGACGTACACAGATACGCAGTATTTT. The genes are TRBV15 and TRBJ2-3; D is perhaps TRBD2 (5 bases). Per germline, CDR1 LNHNV and CDR2 YYDKDF (reference sequence). V was trimmed by 0 bases and J by 2 bases, leaving 15 bases between them. The CDR3 consists of 17 residues.